Sequencing of this T cell receptor beta chain was carried out in a study of shared clonotypes between healthy human individuals. General study findings and limits: An expected dependence of interdonor clonotype sharing on sequencing depth was noted. The genetic and exposure-history diversity represented was limited by few donors.

TCRdb keeps only in-frame clones here, not all; method: immunoSEQ multiplex PCR. The table has some 92,000 clones, less than 60% seen once. Study donors comprised healthy, HIV-negative adults devoid of recent acute infection or vaccination. Of note for this clone: Its antigen remains unknown.

The receptor's source is a woman in her thirties or forties in good health. Some clones in this sample may be carry-over from other donors' samples. The material sequenced was PBMCs.

CDR3 protein: CAWTEGFLGYGYTF. CDR3 nucleotides: TGTGCCTGGACAGAGGGGTTCTTGGGCTATGGCTACACCTTC. The V and J genes are TRBV30 and TRBJ1-2, with D perhaps TRBD1 (5 bases). The length of the CDR3 is 14 residues. The germline CDR1 and CDR2 sequences are GTSNPN and SVGIG (reference sequence). The V end was cut by 4 bases, the J end by 4 bases, with 16 bases between.